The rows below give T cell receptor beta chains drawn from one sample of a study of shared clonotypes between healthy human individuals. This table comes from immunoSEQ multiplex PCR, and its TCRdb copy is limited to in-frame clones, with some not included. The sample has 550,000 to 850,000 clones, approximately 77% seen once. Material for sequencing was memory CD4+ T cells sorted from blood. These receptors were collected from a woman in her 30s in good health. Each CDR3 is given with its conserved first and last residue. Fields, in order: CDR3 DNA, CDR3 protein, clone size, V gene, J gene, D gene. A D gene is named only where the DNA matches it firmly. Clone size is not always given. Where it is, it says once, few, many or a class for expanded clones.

CDR3 DNA: TGTGCCAGCAGCGAGAGGACAGGGAAGACTGAAGCTTTCTTT; CDR3 protein: CASSERTGKTEAFF; clone size: .; V gene: TRBV7-9; J gene: TRBJ1-1; D gene: TRBD1
CDR3 DNA: TGTGCCAGCAGTGTCCTAGCGGGAGAGACCCAGTACTTC; CDR3 protein: CASSVLAGETQYF; clone size: .; V gene: TRBV2; J gene: TRBJ2-5; D gene: TRBD2
CDR3 DNA: TGTGCCTGGAGTCTTGGACTAGCGGGAATTGAGCAGTTCTTC; CDR3 protein: CAWSLGLAGIEQFF; clone size: .; V gene: TRBV30; J gene: TRBJ2-1; D gene: TRBD2
CDR3 DNA: TGTGCCAGCAGCTCCCACAGGGTTGGGACTGAAGCTTTCTTT; CDR3 protein: CASSSHRVGTEAFF; clone size: few; V gene: TRBV6-5; J gene: TRBJ1-1; D gene: .
CDR3 DNA: TGTGCCAGCAGCCCCACCGGGACAGAGTCTGAGGAGCAGTTCTTC; CDR3 protein: CASSPTGTESEEQFF; clone size: .; V gene: TRBV7-6; J gene: TRBJ2-1; D gene: TRBD1
CDR3 DNA: TGTGCCAGCGGCCTTAGCGGGATAGCCTACGAGCAGTACTTC; CDR3 protein: CASGLSGIAYEQYF; clone size: .; V gene: TRBV27; J gene: TRBJ2-7; D gene: TRBD2
CDR3 DNA: TGTGCCAGCAAAAGTAACACTGAAGCTTTCTTT; CDR3 protein: CASKSNTEAFF; clone size: .; V gene: TRBV28; J gene: TRBJ1-1; D gene: .
CDR3 DNA: TGCAGCGCCCTGCGGGGTTCCTACAATGAGCAGTTCTTC; CDR3 protein: CSALRGSYNEQFF; clone size: few; V gene: TRBV29-1; J gene: TRBJ2-1; D gene: .
CDR3 DNA: TGTGCCAGCAGTGAACAGGTGTTTCAGCCCCAGCATTTT; CDR3 protein: CASSEQVFQPQHF; clone size: .; V gene: TRBV2; J gene: TRBJ1-5; D gene: .
CDR3 DNA: TGTGCCAGCAGTTACGAGACAGGGAATAATTCACCCCTCCACTTT; CDR3 protein: CASSYETGNNSPLHF; clone size: many; V gene: TRBV6-5; J gene: TRBJ1-6; D gene: TRBD1
CDR3 DNA: TGTGCCAGCAGCCGAGGGACAGGGATGACTGAAGCTTTCTTT; CDR3 protein: CASSRGTGMTEAFF; clone size: few; V gene: TRBV9; J gene: TRBJ1-1; D gene: TRBD1
CDR3 DNA: TGCGCCAGCAGCTTTACTAGCGGGGCGAACACCGGGGAGCTGTTTTTT; CDR3 protein: CASSFTSGANTGELFF; clone size: .; V gene: TRBV5-1; J gene: TRBJ2-2; D gene: TRBD2
CDR3 DNA: TGTGCCAGCAGTGGGGTAGCGGGAGGGCCCCACAATGAGCAGTTCTTC; CDR3 protein: CASSGVAGGPHNEQFF; clone size: .; V gene: TRBV25-1; J gene: TRBJ2-1; D gene: TRBD2